A single sample is the source of the 7 T cell receptor beta chains below, sequenced in a study of early T cells in non-severe SARS-CoV-2 infection. TCRdb ran MiXCR on the 5' RACE reads and lists one entry per CDR3 protein. There are about 77,000 distinct CDR3 sequences in the sample; roughly a sixth occur only once, and about 3% lies in the top ten. The sample was whole blood. All receptors come from an adult who was a healthcare worker with PCR-confirmed SARS-CoV-2 infection or an uninfected control (not recorded which).

Worth noting for this clonotype: At one of its ends the junction is not consistent with the germline gene, which may arise from a read error. The chain recombines TRBV6-6 with TRBJ2-2; a possible D gene is TRBD2 (5 bases). This CDR3 comprises 12 residues. Germline V lookup: CDR1 MNHNY, CDR2 SVGAGI (reference sequence). CDR3 protein: CASSPFTGELSF. As DNA, the CDR3 is TGTGCCAGCAGCCCGTTCACCGGGGAGCTGTCTTTT.

The J gene is TRBJ2-3, the V gene TRBV29-1; no reliable D call. V dropped 5 bases and J dropped 2 bases, with 11 bases sitting between them. The CDR3 is 13 amino acids. Germline CDR1 and CDR2: SQVTM and ANQGSEA. CDR3 bases: TGCAGCGTTCTGGCGACCTTCACAGATACGCAGTATTTT. As protein: CSVLATFTDTQYF.

Only a few counts were recorded for this clonotype. This chain connects TRBV6-5 to TRBJ2-3; no clear D gene. Germline V CDR1 and CDR2: MNHEY, SVGAGI. This CDR3 has 15 amino acids. The V and J ends lost 7 bases and 3 bases respectively, with 17 bases between them. CDR3 loop: CASKESRFETDTQYF. The DNA for the CDR3 is TGTGCCAGCAAGGAAAGCCGGTTTGAGACAGATACGCAGTATTTT.

This clonotype was detected once. This chain joins TRBV10-2 and TRBJ2-3; the D call may be TRBD1 or TRBD2 (5 bases each). This CDR3 region has 13 residues. V gave up 10 bases and J gave up 3 bases, with 14 bases separating them. CDR1 WSHSY and CDR2 SAAADI come from the germline V gene. This chain's CDR3 is CATGNEGTDTQYF. CDR3 sequence (DNA): TGCGCCACCGGTAATGAGGGGACAGATACGCAGTATTTT.

The rearrangement uses TRBV11-3 and TRBJ2-2; D is undetermined. Germline CDR1 SGHNT, CDR2 YENEEA. CDR3 length: 14 amino acids. V dropped 4 bases and J dropped 1 base, with 7 bases sitting between them. For the CDR3, the DNA is TGTGCCAGCAGCTCAACTATGAACACCGGGGAGCTGTTTTTT. Translation gives CASSSTMNTGELFF. Using reference TRBV11-3 and TRBJ2-2 for the parts outside the CDR3, the full variable domain is EAGVVQSPRYKIIEKKQPVAFWCNPISGHNTLYWYLQNLGQGPELLIRYENEEAVDDSQLPKDRFSAERLKGVDSTLKIQPAELGDSAVYLCASSSTMNTGELFFGEGSRLTVL.

This clonotype appeared a few times. The V call is TRBV29-1, the J call TRBJ2-1; D may be TRBD1 (5 bases). In germline, CDR1 is SQVTM, CDR2 ANQGSEA. The ends were cut back, 7 bases at V and 7 bases at J, with 20 bases in the middle. The CDR3 is made up of 14 amino acids. The CDR3 reads CSGLQAMIQNEQFF. CDR3 coding DNA: TGCAGCGGCTTACAGGCTATGATTCAGAATGAGCAGTTCTTC.

This clonotype was seen a few times. V and J are TRBV18 and TRBJ2-1; the D gene is possibly TRBD1 (6 bases). The germline CDR1 and CDR2 sequences are KGHSH and LQKENI. CDR3 length equals 16 residues. The V end lost 9 bases, the J end lost 7 bases, and 25 bases lay between the germline ends. CDR3 bases: TGTGCCAGTTCTACGGGGAGTAACACAGGGAGAAATGAGCAGTTCTTC. Its protein is CASSTGSNTGRNEQFF.